This passage covers 26 T cell receptor beta chains from one sample sequenced in a study of blood T cells in healthy people across ages. The authors ran a second PCR of about 6 to 12 cycles using a sample-barcoded 5' primer and a J-beta primer mix. TCRdb reanalysed the 5' RACE reads using MiXCR and keeps one entry per CDR3 protein. Seen here are more than 1.4 million distinct CDR3 sequences, approximately 42% observed once, and the top ten hold 7% to 9%. What was sequenced was blood. The receptors derive from a woman aged 18-29 years in good health.

A few counts support this clonotype. The chain has TRBV2 and TRBJ1-4; TRBD1 is a possible D gene (5 bases). CDR1 SNHLY and CDR2 FYNNEI come from the germline V gene. V was clipped by 1 base and J by 1 base, with 7 bases between them. The length of the CDR3 is 15 residues. The CDR3 coding sequence is TGTGCCAGCAGTGAAGGGGGCGGAACTAATGAAAAACTGTTTTTT. Amino acid sequence: CASSEGGGTNEKLFF.

The gene calls are TRBV20-1 and TRBJ2-5; unclear D gene. CDR1 and CDR2 from the germline V gene are DFQATT and SNEGSKA (reference sequence). This CDR3 is built from 13 residues. V was shortened by 3 bases and J by 11 bases, with 19 bases between the two germline ends. This chain's CDR3 is CSASALNSYEQYF. DNA of the CDR3: TGCAGTGCTAGTGCCCTCAATTCATATGAGCAGTACTTC.

The sample holds one count of this clonotype. This chain uses TRBV20-1 with TRBJ2-1; 7 bases fit TRBD2. CDR3 size: 14 residues. Germline-derived CDR1 and CDR2 are DFQATT and SNEGSKA (reference sequence). Trimming at V came to 1 base and at J to 7 bases, leaving 7 bases not matched to a gene. The CDR3 loop is CSARVAGRGNEQFF. DNA for the CDR3: TGCAGTGCTAGAGTAGCGGGCCGAGGGAATGAGCAGTTCTTC.

This clonotype occurred a few times. The chain joins TRBV9 to TRBJ2-1, with D tentatively TRBD2 (5 bases). Trimming pared 4 bases from V and 9 bases from J, leaving 11 bases between. This CDR3 is 12 amino acids long. The V gene's germline CDR1 is SGDLS and CDR2 YYNGEE. The CDR3 is CASSLDWGEQFF. CDR3 nucleotides: TGTGCCAGCAGCCTGGACTGGGGTGAGCAGTTCTTC.

The CDR3 sequence is CASSTGYETQYF. The CDR3 DNA reads as TGTGCCAGCAGCACAGGGTACGAGACCCAGTACTTC. This chain joins TRBV12-3 or TRBV12-4 and TRBJ2-5, with D possibly TRBD1 on 6 matching bases. The CDR3 is made up of 12 amino acids. The V end lost 6 bases, the J end lost 5 bases, and 10 bases lay between the germline ends.

This clonotype was seen a handful of times. V gene TRBV29-1 combines with J gene TRBJ2-7; 11 bases align to TRBD1. CDR1 SQVTM and CDR2 ANQGSEA come from the germline V gene. The J segment lost 5 bases and the V segment lost 7 bases, leaving 10 bases of the junction unmatched. The CDR3 length is 14 residues. The CDR3 spells CSARTGGALDEQYF. The CDR3 nucleotides read TGCAGCGCCCGGACAGGGGGCGCTTTAGACGAGCAGTACTTC.

The V call is TRBV20-1, the J call TRBJ2-7; 7 bases fit TRBD2. Germline CDR1 reads DFQATT; CDR2 reads SNEGSKA (reference sequence). The CDR3 consists of 14 residues. Unmatched junction bases numbered 5, after V lost 1 base and J lost 2 bases. This CDR3 is CSARASGSTYEQYF. The DNA for the CDR3 is TGCAGTGCTAGAGCTAGCGGCAGTACCTACGAGCAGTACTTC.

This clonotype was seen a handful of times. The chain links TRBV5-1 to TRBJ2-7; TRBD1 matches 12 bases. Germline CDR1 reads SGHRS; CDR2 reads YFSETQ. The J segment lost 7 bases and the V segment lost 4 bases, leaving 6 bases of the junction unmatched. This CDR3 is 14 amino acids long. CDR3 in DNA: TGCGCCAGCAGCGGGACAGGGGGCGCGGGTGAGCAGTACTTC. Translation: CASSGTGGAGEQYF.

The genes are TRBV10-3 and TRBJ1-6; no clear D gene. Germline V gene lookup returns CDR1 ENHRY and CDR2 SYGVKD. Trimming took off 3 bases at V and 7 bases at J, with 4 bases between the two ends. The length of the CDR3 is 12 residues. CDR3 region: CAISDINSPLHF. The CDR3 coding sequence is TGTGCCATCAGTGATATCAATTCACCCCTCCACTTT.

The rearrangement joins TRBV20-1 to TRBJ2-7, with TRBD1 matching 9 bases. The last part of the DNA fits TRBJ2-5 better; the J call may be wrong. Per germline, CDR1 DFQATT and CDR2 SNEGSKA (reference sequence). The CDR3 sequence is 13 residues long. CDR3 residues: CSAGRDREETQYF. The CDR3 nucleotides read TGCAGTGCTGGCCGGGACAGGGAAGAGACCCAGTACTTC.

This clonotype showed up just a few times. The chain employs TRBV6-1 and TRBJ2-7, with 8 bases aligning to TRBD2. Per the germline V gene, CDR1 is MNHNS and CDR2 is SASEGT. The V gene end was trimmed by 7 bases and the J gene end by 0 bases; junction bases not matched to a gene: 5. The CDR3 runs 14 residues. The CDR3 bases are TGTGCCAGCAAGAACGCGGGGGGCTCCTACGAGCAGTACTTC. It translates to CASKNAGGSYEQYF.

This clonotype was detected a few times. The rearrangement links TRBV6-1 to TRBJ2-3; 10 bases align to TRBD2. Germline CDR1 and CDR2: MNHNS and SASEGT. Trimming took 5 bases from V and 1 from J; bases not matched to a gene: 9. This CDR3 comprises 17 residues. The CDR3 region is CASSRSLAGVGTDTQYF. For the CDR3, the DNA is TGTGCCAGCAGTCGATCGCTAGCGGGAGTAGGCACAGATACGCAGTATTTT.

The chain has TRBV10-3 and TRBJ1-1, with D tentatively TRBD1 (5 bases). The CDR3 covers 14 residues. The V end lost 7 bases, the J end lost 3 bases, and 15 bases lay between the germline ends. Germline values: CDR1 ENHRY, CDR2 SYGVKD. CDR3 sequence reads: CAIKTALGDTEAFF. The CDR3 nucleotides are TGTGCCATCAAGACCGCGTTAGGGGACACTGAAGCTTTCTTT.

The chain has TRBV6-1 and TRBJ2-1; D unclear. CDR3 length equals 17 residues. V lost 5 bases and J lost 1, with 18 bases in between. CDR1 and CDR2 (germline): MNHNS, SASEGT. CDR3 sequence (DNA): TGTGCCAGCAGTCCTCTTAGTCCGACCCCTTCCTACAATGAGCAGTTCTTC. Encoded protein: CASSPLSPTPSYNEQFF.

V gene TRBV10-3 combines with J gene TRBJ2-5, with D possibly TRBD1 on 6 matching bases. This CDR3 is built from 13 residues. CDR1 is ENHRY, CDR2 SYGVKD, per germline. V was pared by 3 bases and J by 2 bases, with 7 bases between. In DNA, the CDR3 is TGTGCCATCAGTGATGGACAGCAAGAGACCCAGTACTTC. It encodes CAISDGQQETQYF.

The rearrangement joins TRBV5-1 to TRBJ2-1; possibly TRBD2 for D (6 bases). V was pared by 0 bases and J by 10 bases, with 11 bases between. This CDR3 has 13 amino acids. The germline CDR1 and CDR2 sequences are SGHRS and YFSETQ. CDR3 sequence reads: CASSLVGAGEQFF. Written as DNA, the CDR3 is TGCGCCAGCAGCTTGGTGGGAGCGGGCGAGCAGTTCTTC.

The V gene is TRBV12-3 or TRBV12-4, the J gene TRBJ1-3; D call uncertain. V lost 5 bases, J lost 8 bases, and 13 bases lay in between. CDR3 length: 13 amino acids. The CDR3 sequence is CASSVYRLDTIYF. The CDR3 DNA follows: TGTGCCAGCAGTGTGTATCGACTCGACACCATATATTTT.

The genes are TRBV28 and TRBJ2-3; D might be TRBD1 or TRBD2, each matching 5 bases. The germline V and J ends were trimmed by 9 bases and 4 bases, with 20 bases remaining between them. The germline CDR1 and CDR2 sequences are MDHEN and SYDVKM. The CDR3 has 15 amino acids. The CDR3 DNA reads as TGTGCCAGTATAGGACTGGGACGCCTCGCAGATACGCAGTATTTT. This translates into CASIGLGRLADTQYF.

The table lists this clonotype with a few counts. The gene calls are TRBV5-1 and TRBJ1-6; D is undetermined. The CDR3 length is 15 residues. V lost 0 bases and J lost 5, with 9 bases in between. CDR1 SGHRS and CDR2 YFSETQ come from the germline V gene. The CDR3 region has the DNA TGCGCCAGCAGCTTGGAAGTGCAGGATAATTCACCCCTCCACTTT. Amino acid sequence: CASSLEVQDNSPLHF.

A note on this clonotype: The junction differs from germline at one of its ends, possibly a read error. The rearrangement joins TRBV7-9 to TRBJ2-7; 8 positions agree with TRBD2. The CDR3 has 16 residues. Germline V gene sequence: CDR1 SEHNR, CDR2 FQNEAQ (reference sequence). CDR3 in amino acids: CTSSTSGGGQRYEQYF. DNA for the CDR3: TGTACCAGCAGCACCTCCGGGGGGGGACAAAGATACGAGCAGTACTTC.

CDR3 region: CASSPGQASHEQYF. The CDR3 DNA is TGTGCCAGCAGCCCCGGACAGGCCAGTCATGAGCAGTACTTC. The rearrangement links TRBV12-3 or TRBV12-4 to TRBJ2-7; TRBD1 matches 7 bases. The CDR3 runs 14 residues. V was pared by 6 bases and J by 7 bases, with 12 bases of the junction left unmatched.

This clonotype turned up a few times. The V gene is TRBV12-3 or TRBV12-4, the J gene TRBJ2-3; D is possibly TRBD2 (6 bases). The length of the CDR3 is 15 residues. V was trimmed by 10 bases and J by 2 bases, leaving 19 bases between them. Written as DNA, the CDR3 is TGTGCCACCTCCCTCGGGACTCAGATCACAGATACGCAGTATTTT. Protein sequence: CATSLGTQITDTQYF.

The rearrangement links TRBV15 to TRBJ2-4, with a possible D match to TRBD2 (6 bases). The CDR3 is 14 residues long. V was trimmed by 2 bases and J by 1 base, leaving 6 bases between them. Germline CDR1 and CDR2: LNHNV and YYDKDF (reference sequence). The CDR3 reads CATSRSGAKNIQYF. The CDR3 bases are TGTGCCACCAGCAGAAGCGGGGCCAAAAACATTCAGTACTTC. The full variable domain, in which reference TRBV15 and TRBJ2-4 provide the parts outside the CDR3, is DAMVIQNPRYQVTQFGKPVTLSCSQTLNHNVMYWYQQKSSQAPKLLFHYYDKDFNNEADTPDNFQSRRPNTSFCFLDIRSPGLGDTAMYLCATSRSGAKNIQYFGAGTRLSVL.

The table lists this clonotype with a few counts. V and J are TRBV10-3 and TRBJ2-5; 8 nucleotides agree with TRBD2. Per the germline V gene, CDR1 is ENHRY and CDR2 is SYGVKD. The J segment lost 11 bases and the V segment lost 6 bases, leaving 17 bases of the junction unmatched. The CDR3 has 15 residues. The CDR3 reads CAISKAGGRLGEQYF. The CDR3 nucleotides are TGTGCCATCAGCAAGGCGGGAGGTCGGCTGGGTGAGCAGTACTTC.

This clonotype was seen ten or more times. The chain links TRBV20-1 to TRBJ2-5; D is undetermined. The germline V gene has CDR1 DFQATT and CDR2 SNEGSKA (reference sequence). The germline V and J ends were trimmed by 3 bases and 1 base, with 6 bases remaining between them. The CDR3 loop spans 12 amino acids. The CDR3 reads CSASKAQETQYF. As DNA, the CDR3 is TGCAGTGCTAGTAAGGCCCAAGAGACCCAGTACTTC.

This clonotype was counted a few times. This chain connects TRBV5-1 to TRBJ2-3; TRBD2 agrees at 12 bases. With V trimmed by 4 bases and J by 0 bases, 9 bases remained unmatched. The CDR3 contains 18 residues. CDR1 SGHRS and CDR2 YFSETQ come from the germline V gene. CDR3 in DNA: TGCGCCAGCAGCCTCGGACTAGCGGGAACCGGAAGCACAGATACGCAGTATTTT. It codes for CASSLGLAGTGSTDTQYF.